The clone carrying this TCR beta chain was counted at least ten times. These data belong to a study of T cells after yellow fever vaccination. From the 5' RACE reads, TCRdb called clonotypes with MiXCR, one entry per CDR3 protein. The sample carries approximately 90,000 distinct CDR3 sequences, 4.5% to 6% recorded once. The TCR comes from a man aged 18 to 29 who received the YFV17D yellow fever vaccine. Sequences were derived from CD8+ T cells sorted from PBMCs, sampled 10 days after the yellow fever booster vaccination.

The CDR3 bases are TGTGCCAGCAGTTCGGGCTATGGCTACACCTTC. Protein sequence: CASSSGYGYTF. The gene calls are TRBV6-5 and TRBJ1-2; D is unresolved. Trimming left V 4 bases short and J 4 bases short, with 4 bases between. The CDR3 runs 11 residues. Germline CDR1 is MNHEY and CDR2 is SVGAGI.